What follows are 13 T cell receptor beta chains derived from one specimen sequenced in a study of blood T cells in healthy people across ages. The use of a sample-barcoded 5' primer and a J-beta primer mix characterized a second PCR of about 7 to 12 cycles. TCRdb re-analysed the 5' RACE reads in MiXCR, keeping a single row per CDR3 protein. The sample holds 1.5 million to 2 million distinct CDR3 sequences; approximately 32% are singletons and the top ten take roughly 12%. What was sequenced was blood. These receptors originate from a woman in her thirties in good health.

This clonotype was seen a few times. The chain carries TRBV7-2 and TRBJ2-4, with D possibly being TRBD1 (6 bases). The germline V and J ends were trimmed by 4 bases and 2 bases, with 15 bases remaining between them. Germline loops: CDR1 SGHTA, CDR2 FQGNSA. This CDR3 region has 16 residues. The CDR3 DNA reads TGTGCCAGCAGCTCCAAACGACAGGCATCCAAAAACATTCAGTACTTC. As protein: CASSSKRQASKNIQYF.

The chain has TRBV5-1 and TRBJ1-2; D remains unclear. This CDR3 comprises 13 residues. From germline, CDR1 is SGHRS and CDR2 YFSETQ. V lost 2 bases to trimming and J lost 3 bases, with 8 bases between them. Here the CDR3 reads CASSLTLDYGYTF. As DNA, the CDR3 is TGCGCCAGCAGCTTAACATTGGACTATGGCTACACCTTC.

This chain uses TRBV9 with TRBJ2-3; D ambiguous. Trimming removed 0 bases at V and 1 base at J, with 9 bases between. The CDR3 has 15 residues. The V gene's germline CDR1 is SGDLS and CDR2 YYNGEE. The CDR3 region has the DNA TGTGCCAGCAGCGTAGGGGTAGGAGGCACAGATACGCAGTATTTT. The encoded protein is CASSVGVGGTDTQYF. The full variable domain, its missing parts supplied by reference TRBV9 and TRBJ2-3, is DSGVTQTPKHLITATGQRVTLRCSPRSGDLSVYWYQQSLDQGLQFLIQYYNGEERAKGNILERFSAQQFPDLHSELNLSSLELGDSALYFCASSVGVGGTDTQYFGPGTRLTVL.

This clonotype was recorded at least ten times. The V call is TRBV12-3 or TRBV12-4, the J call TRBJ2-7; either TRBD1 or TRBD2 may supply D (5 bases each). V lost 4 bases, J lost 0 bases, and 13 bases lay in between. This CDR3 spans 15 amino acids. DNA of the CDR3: TGTGCCAGCAGTTCCCAGGGTGGACTCTCCTACGAGCAGTACTTC. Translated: CASSSQGGLSYEQYF.

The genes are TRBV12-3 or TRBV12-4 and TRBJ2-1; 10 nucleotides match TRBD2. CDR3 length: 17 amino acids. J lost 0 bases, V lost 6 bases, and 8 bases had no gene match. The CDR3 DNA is TGTGCCAGCAGCCCTTCTAGCGGGGGCCGCTCCTACAATGAGCAGTTCTTC. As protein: CASSPSSGGRSYNEQFF.

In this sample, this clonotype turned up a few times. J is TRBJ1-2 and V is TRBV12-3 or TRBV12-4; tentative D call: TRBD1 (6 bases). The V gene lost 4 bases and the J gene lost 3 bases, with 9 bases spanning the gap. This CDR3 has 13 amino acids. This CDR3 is CASSSTGHYGYTF. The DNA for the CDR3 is TGTGCCAGCAGTTCTACAGGGCACTATGGCTACACCTTC.

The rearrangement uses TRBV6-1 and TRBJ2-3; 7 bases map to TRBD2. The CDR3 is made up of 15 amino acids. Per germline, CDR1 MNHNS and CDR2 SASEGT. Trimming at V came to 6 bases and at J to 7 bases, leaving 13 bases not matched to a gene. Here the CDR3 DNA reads TGTGCCAGCAGCTCAGTAGAGAGGGGAGGGTATACGCAGTATTTT. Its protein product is CASSSVERGGYTQYF.

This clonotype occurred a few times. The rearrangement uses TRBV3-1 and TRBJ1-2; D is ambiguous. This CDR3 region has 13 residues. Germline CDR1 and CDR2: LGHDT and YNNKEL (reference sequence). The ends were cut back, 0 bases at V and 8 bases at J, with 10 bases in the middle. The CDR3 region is CASSQDLAGGYTF. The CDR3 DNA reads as TGTGCCAGCAGCCAAGATCTTGCAGGCGGCTACACCTTC.

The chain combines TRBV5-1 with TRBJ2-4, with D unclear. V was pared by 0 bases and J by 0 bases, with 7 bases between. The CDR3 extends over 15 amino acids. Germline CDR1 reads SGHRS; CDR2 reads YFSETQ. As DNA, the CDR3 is TGCGCCAGCAGCTTGGTGGCAGGAGCCAAAAACATTCAGTACTTC. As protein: CASSLVAGAKNIQYF.

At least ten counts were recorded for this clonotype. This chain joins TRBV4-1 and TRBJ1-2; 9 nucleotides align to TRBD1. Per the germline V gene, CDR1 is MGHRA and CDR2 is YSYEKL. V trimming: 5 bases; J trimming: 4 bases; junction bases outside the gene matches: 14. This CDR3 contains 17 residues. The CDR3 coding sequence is TGCGCCAGCAGCAACTCCCGGGACAGGGAGAGACGCTATGGCTACACCTTC. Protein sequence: CASSNSRDRERRYGYTF.

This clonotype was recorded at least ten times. CDR3 loop: CSVVGRAYEQYF. CDR3 nucleotides: TGCAGCGTTGTGGGTAGGGCCTACGAGCAGTACTTC. The V call is TRBV29-1, the J call TRBJ2-7; D gene uncertain. CDR1 SQVTM and CDR2 ANQGSEA come from the germline V gene. The CDR3 loop spans 12 amino acids. Deletions cut 4 bases from V and 2 bases from J, with 9 bases between.

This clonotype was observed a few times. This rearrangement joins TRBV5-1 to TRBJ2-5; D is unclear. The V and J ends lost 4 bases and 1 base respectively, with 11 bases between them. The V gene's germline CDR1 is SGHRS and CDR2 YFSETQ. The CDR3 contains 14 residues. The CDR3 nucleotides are TGCGCCAGCAGCCAGGAACAGACCCAAGAGACCCAGTACTTC. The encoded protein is CASSQEQTQETQYF. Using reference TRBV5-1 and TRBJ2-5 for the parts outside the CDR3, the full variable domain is KAGVTQTPRYLIKTRGQQVTLSCSPISGHRSVSWYQQTPGQGLQFLFEYFSETQRNKGNFPGRFSGRQFSNSRSEMNVSTLELGDSALYLCASSQEQTQETQYFGPGTRLLVL.

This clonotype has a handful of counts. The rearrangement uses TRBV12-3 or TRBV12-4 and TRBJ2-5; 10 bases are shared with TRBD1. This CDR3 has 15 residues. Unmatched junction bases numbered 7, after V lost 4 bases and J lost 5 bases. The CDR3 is CASSYRQGAEETQYF. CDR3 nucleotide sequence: TGTGCCAGCAGTTATCGACAGGGGGCCGAGGAGACCCAGTACTTC.